This entry features one T cell receptor beta chain sequence. The target antigen is unknown. The germline V gene has CDR1 SGHTA and CDR2 FQGNSA. The CDR3 sequence is 15 residues long. Trimming removed 6 bases from V and 4 bases from J; junction bases left unmatched: 10. The data derive from a study of cytomegalovirus exposure and HLA in healthy donors. Study-wide points: In vitro data verified a few CMV-associated chains as specific for CMV antigens.

PCR employed 60 Vbeta and 13 Jbeta primers. Sequenced by immunoSEQ multiplex PCR; TCRdb stores in-frame clones only, minus some. The sample yields 150,000 to 200,000 clones, 70% to 80% seen once. The clonotype comes from a female donor in good health and CMV-seronegative. The source material was PBMCs. This rearrangement joins TRBV7-2 to TRBJ2-7, with 9 nucleotides matching TRBD2. The CDR3 protein is CASRPARLAVYEQYF. The CDR3 coding sequence is TGTGCCAGCAGACCAGCTCGACTAGCGGTTTACGAGCAGTACTTC.